Below are 27 T cell receptor beta chains sequenced from a single sample in a study of blood T cell repertoires in COVID-19 (TCRdb year 2020). Libraries came from the immunoSEQ multiplex PCR assay. TCRdb mirrors the immuneACCESS table, restricted to in-frame sequences. Some clones are absent from its copies; in checked studies, under half trace to an unresolved V gene, and the reason for the others is unknown. The sample table lists about 58,000 clones, under 80% of them with a count of one. The top ten constitute around 5.1% of the sample. Sequencing was performed on peripheral blood. The receptors derive from a human donor in a cohort sampled during active COVID-19.

The chain carries TRBV5-1 and TRBJ1-1, with D perhaps matching TRBD1 (5 bases). Germline V gene sequence: CDR1 SGHRS, CDR2 YFSETQ. The ends were cut back, 0 bases at V and 6 bases at J, with 12 bases in the middle. The CDR3 extends over 14 amino acids. CDR3 sequence: CASSLDPGQAEAFF. CDR3 DNA sequence: TGCGCCAGCAGCTTGGACCCAGGGCAGGCTGAAGCTTTCTTT.

V and J are TRBV25-1 and TRBJ1-2; possibly TRBD1 for D (5 bases). Germline CDR1 reads MGHDK; CDR2 reads SYGVNS. Trimming shortened V by 2 bases and J by 8 bases, and 18 bases separated the two germline ends. This CDR3 comprises 15 residues. CDR3 nucleotides: TGTGCCAGCAGTGAAATTGGCAGGGAGGAAAAAGGCTACACCTTC. Translated, it gives CASSEIGREEKGYTF.

The DNA for the CDR3 is TGTGCCAGCAGTAAACGGGACAGGGGTCGAAGGGGGACGAACTATGGCTACACCTTC. Translation gives CASSKRDRGRRGTNYGYTF. The chain employs TRBV6-2 or TRBV6-3 and TRBJ1-2; 10 bases align to TRBD1. Germline assignment: CDR1 MNHEY and CDR2 SVGEGT. V trimming: 5 bases; J trimming: 2 bases; junction bases outside the gene matches: 17. The CDR3 sequence is 19 residues long.

V usage is TRBV6-2 or TRBV6-3 and J usage is TRBJ2-7, with TRBD1 matching 8 bases. CDR1 and CDR2 from the germline V gene are MNHEY and SVGEGT. V lost 2 bases, J lost 2 bases, and 5 bases stayed unmatched. The CDR3 has 15 residues. CDR3 sequence reads: CASSYADRATYEQYF. The CDR3 DNA sequence: TGTGCCAGCAGTTACGCGGACAGGGCAACCTACGAGCAGTACTTC.

In this sample, this clone turned up once. In the same sample, other DNA sequences code for this CDR3. The CDR3 region is CASSSQGRGRGYGYTF. CDR3 bases: TGTGCCAGCAGCTCTCAAGGAAGGGGGCGCGGCTATGGCTACACCTTC. The genes are TRBV11-2 and TRBJ1-2; the match to TRBD1 covers 7 bases. CDR3 length: 16 residues. V shed 4 bases and J 4 bases; nucleotides not matched to a gene: 12. From germline, CDR1 is SGHAT and CDR2 FQNNGV.

The chain uses TRBV7-9 and TRBJ2-3, with TRBD1 matching 10 bases. This CDR3 is built from 16 residues. CDR1 and CDR2 from the germline V gene are SEHNR and FQNEAQ (reference sequence). J gave up 4 bases and V 2 bases, and 6 bases lay outside the gene matches. The chain's CDR3 is CASSLSLTGGADTQYF. The DNA for the CDR3 is TGTGCCAGCAGCTTAAGTTTGACAGGGGGCGCAGATACGCAGTATTTT.

The chain couples TRBV5-6 to TRBJ1-6; D gene unclear. Germline values: CDR1 SGHDT, CDR2 YYEEEE. The CDR3 extends over 14 amino acids. V was pared by 5 bases and J by 0 bases, with 6 bases between. Here the CDR3 reads CASSRSSYNSPLHF. CDR3 sequence (DNA): TGTGCCAGCAGTAGAAGCTCCTATAATTCACCCCTCCACTTT. The whole variable domain, filled in from reference TRBV5-6 and TRBJ1-6, reads DAGVTQSPTHLIKTRGQQVTLRCSPKSGHDTVSWYQQALGQGPQFIFQYYEEEERQRGNFPDRFSGHQFPNYSSELNVNALLLGDSALYLCASSRSSYNSPLHFGNGTRLTVT.

The genes are TRBV30 and TRBJ2-7; D unclear. This CDR3 is 14 amino acids long. V lost 2 bases, J lost 4 bases, and 15 bases lay in between. Germline CDR1 is GTSNPN and CDR2 is SVGIG (reference sequence). The CDR3 protein is CAWSFRNSVYEQYF. CDR3 DNA sequence: TGTGCCTGGAGTTTCCGAAACTCCGTTTACGAGCAGTACTTC.

This chain connects TRBV10-3 to TRBJ2-2, with TRBD1 matching 11 bases. The CDR3 spans 14 residues. Per germline, CDR1 ENHRY and CDR2 SYGVKD. V dropped 6 bases and J dropped 5; count of bases not matched to a gene: 2. In nucleotides, the CDR3 is TGTGCCATCAGCGGACAGGGGGCTACCGGGGAGCTGTTTTTT. Translated, it gives CAISGQGATGELFF.

The V call is TRBV30, the J call TRBJ1-1; no clear D gene. The V gene's germline CDR1 is GTSNPN and CDR2 SVGIG (reference sequence). The CDR3 loop spans 14 amino acids. Trimming took off 3 bases at V and 3 bases at J, with 14 bases between the two ends. The CDR3 here is CAWSRRGGDTEAFF. CDR3 in DNA: TGTGCCTGGAGCCGACGGGGAGGTGACACTGAAGCTTTCTTT.

The J gene is TRBJ1-5, the V gene TRBV30; D remains unclear. Germline V gives CDR1 GTSNPN, CDR2 SVGIG (reference sequence). CDR3 length equals 13 residues. V was pared by 0 bases and J by 7 bases, with 10 bases between. CDR3 loop: CAWSVLVEQPQHF. The CDR3 region has the DNA TGTGCCTGGAGTGTTTTGGTTGAGCAGCCCCAGCATTTT.

This clone was counted a single time. V and J are TRBV25-1 and TRBJ1-1, with 7 positions matching TRBD1. The germline V gene encodes CDR1 MGHDK and CDR2 SYGVNS. V trimming: 2 bases; J trimming: 7 bases; junction bases outside the gene matches: 4. This CDR3 is 13 amino acids long. For the CDR3, the DNA is TGTGCCAGCAGTGAAGGGTCAGGGGGTGAAGCTTTCTTT. The encoded protein is CASSEGSGGEAFF. Looking up the rest from reference TRBV25-1 and TRBJ1-1 gives the full variable domain: EADIYQTPRYLVIGTGKKITLECSQTMGHDKMYWYQQDPGMELHLIHYSYGVNSTEKGDLSSESTVSRIRTEHFPLTLESARPSHTSQYLCASSEGSGGEAFFGQGTRLTVV.

The chain combines TRBV6-5 with TRBJ1-2; TRBD1 matches 7 bases. J was trimmed by 6 bases and V by 6 bases; bases with no gene match: 10. The germline gives CDR1 MNHEY, CDR2 SVGAGI. This CDR3 has 14 residues. CDR3 loop: CASRTNRGKDGYTF. The CDR3 DNA reads TGTGCCAGCAGGACCAACAGGGGAAAGGATGGCTACACCTTC.

This clone is a singleton in its sample. The rearrangement joins TRBV30 to TRBJ1-2, with TRBD1 as a possible D gene (6 bases). Germline CDR1 reads GTSNPN; CDR2 reads SVGIG (reference sequence). V lost 2 bases, J lost 4 bases, and 17 bases lay in between. CDR3 size: 15 residues. This CDR3 is CAWSPQGIGVYGYTF. For the CDR3, the DNA is TGTGCCTGGAGTCCTCAGGGGATCGGTGTCTATGGCTACACCTTC. Together with reference TRBV30 and TRBJ1-2, the CDR3 gives the full variable domain: SQTIHQWPATLVQPVGSPLSLECTVEGTSNPNLYWYRQAAGRGLQLLFYSVGIGQISSEVPQNLSASRPQDRQFILSSKKLLLSDSGFYLCAWSPQGIGVYGYTFGSGTRLTVV.

The chain is built from TRBV6-5 and TRBJ1-1, with TRBD1 matching over 8 bases. The V and J ends lost 2 bases and 10 bases, in that order; junction bases with no gene match: 3. The CDR3 has 12 amino acids. Looked up from germline, CDR1 is MNHEY and CDR2 is SVGAGI. CDR3 DNA: TGTGCCAGCAGTTACCCCGGACAGGGAGCTTTCTTT. As protein: CASSYPGQGAFF.

V is TRBV6-5 and J is TRBJ1-6; the D gene is possibly TRBD1 (5 bases). CDR1 is MNHEY and CDR2 is SVGAGI in the germline V gene. V shed 2 bases and J shed 8 bases, with 10 bases lying between them. CDR3 length: 14 residues. CDR3 amino acids: CASSYKGRDSPLHF. CDR3 in DNA: TGTGCCAGCAGTTACAAGGGCAGGGATTCACCCCTCCACTTT.

V usage is TRBV5-6 and J usage is TRBJ2-7; D is uncertain. This CDR3 has 15 amino acids. Germline assignment: CDR1 SGHDT and CDR2 YYEEEE. Trimming cost V 4 bases and J 3 bases, with 17 bases left between them. The CDR3 here is CASSASFAPNYEQYF. Here the CDR3 DNA reads TGTGCCAGCAGCGCAAGCTTCGCACCCAACTACGAGCAGTACTTC.

The chain is built from TRBV27 and TRBJ1-2, with D hard to call. Trimming removed 4 bases from V and 5 bases from J, with 17 bases in between. Looked up from germline, CDR1 is MNHEY and CDR2 is SMNVEV (reference sequence). CDR3 length: 15 amino acids. The DNA of the CDR3 is TGTGCCAGCAGTTACCGGCCCAGCGAGATGTATGGCTACACCTTC. Translating gives CASSYRPSEMYGYTF.

The chain joins TRBV27 to TRBJ2-7, with D uncertain. The germline V gene encodes CDR1 MNHEY and CDR2 SMNVEV (reference sequence). Trimming shortened V by 1 base and J by 2 bases, and 9 bases separated the two germline ends. This CDR3 has 14 residues. CDR3 bases: TGTGCCAGCAGTTTATTGGCCAGAACCTACGAGCAGTACTTC. Its protein product is CASSLLARTYEQYF.

This clone was seen only once. V is TRBV20-1 and J is TRBJ2-5; D unresolved. Germline loops: CDR1 DFQATT, CDR2 SNEGSKA (reference sequence). Trimming took 0 bases from V and 9 from J, leaving 8 bases between them. The CDR3 totals 11 residues. CDR3 amino acids: CSARDRRAQYF. The CDR3 DNA is TGCAGTGCTAGAGATCGACGGGCCCAGTACTTC.

The J gene is TRBJ2-7, the V gene TRBV5-5; tentative D call: TRBD1 (7 bases). Trimming removed 7 bases from V and 0 bases from J, with 14 bases in between. This CDR3 comprises 14 residues. In germline, CDR1 is SGHKS, CDR2 YYEKEE (reference sequence). DNA of the CDR3: TGTGCCAGCGGCGCGGGACAGCTCTCCTACGAGCAGTACTTC. As protein: CASGAGQLSYEQYF.

The chain employs TRBV27 and TRBJ2-7; TRBD1 matches at 9 bases. V lost 8 bases and J lost 4; bases outside the gene matches: 12. The germline CDR1 and CDR2 sequences are MNHEY and SMNVEV (reference sequence). The CDR3 spans 15 residues. CDR3 DNA: TGTGCCAGCCGTCAAGCCGGGACAGGGAGGTACGAGCAGTACTTC. It codes for CASRQAGTGRYEQYF.

The CDR3 DNA is TGTGCCAGCAGTTTATCGAGGGGACAGGTAGACTACGAGCAGTACTTC. Its protein is CASSLSRGQVDYEQYF. This chain connects TRBV27 to TRBJ2-7; 8 nucleotides align to TRBD1. The germline CDR1 and CDR2 sequences are MNHEY and SMNVEV (reference sequence). The J segment lost 3 bases and the V segment lost 0 bases, leaving 7 bases of the junction unmatched. This CDR3 contains 16 residues.

This clone was picked up a small number of times. The chain couples TRBV6-5 to TRBJ1-5; 8 nucleotides align to TRBD1. This CDR3 has 14 residues. Germline lookup yields CDR1 MNHEY and CDR2 SVGAGI. V dropped 2 bases and J dropped 9; count of bases not matched to a gene: 6. This chain's CDR3 is CASSYEARGRPQHF. As DNA, the CDR3 is TGTGCCAGCAGTTACGAGGCCAGGGGGCGGCCCCAGCATTTT.

This rearrangement joins TRBV6-5 to TRBJ1-2; 11 bases fit TRBD1. V was pared by 2 bases and J by 6 bases, with 8 bases of the junction left unmatched. The germline V gene has CDR1 MNHEY and CDR2 SVGAGI. The CDR3 runs to 16 residues. CDR3 residues: CASSYKGTGGKNGYTF. CDR3 DNA: TGTGCCAGCAGTTACAAAGGGACAGGGGGGAAGAATGGCTACACCTTC.

The V and J genes are TRBV4-2 and TRBJ1-5; 10 nucleotides line up with TRBD1. V trimming: 4 bases; J trimming: 6 bases; junction bases outside the gene matches: 3. Germline CDR1 is LGHNA and CDR2 is YNFKEQ. This CDR3 spans 14 amino acids. The CDR3 sequence: CASSLGTGVQPQHF. CDR3 bases: TGTGCCAGCAGCCTAGGGACAGGGGTTCAGCCCCAGCATTTT.

The chain couples TRBV24-1 to TRBJ2-5, with D possibly matching TRBD1 (5 bases). Germline V lookup: CDR1 KGHDR, CDR2 SFDVKD. CDR3 size: 14 residues. Trimming took off 5 bases at V and 5 bases at J, with 14 bases between the two ends. CDR3 residues: CATSGPQGRETQYF. In DNA, the CDR3 is TGTGCCACCAGTGGGCCCCAGGGAAGGGAGACCCAGTACTTC.